One sample yielded the 21 T cell receptor beta chains listed below, sequenced in a study of post-analysis software for immune sequencing data. The TCR beta cDNA libraries contained unique molecular identifiers. TCRdb reanalysed the PCR reads using MiXCR and keeps one entry per CDR3 protein. This sample has about 820,000 distinct CDR3 sequences; about 53% occur once, and the top ten carry 4.6%. Whole-study results and caveats: Patients had higher frequencies than controls of roughly five TRBV segments, including TRBV5-6, TRBV5-1 and TRBV20-1.

Which antigens these TCRs recognize remains unknown. Material: blood. The receptor set was obtained from a girl between 5 and 17 years old with multiple sclerosis.

The chain is built from TRBV29-1 and TRBJ2-1; 9 nucleotides line up with TRBD2. The ends lost 6 bases at V and 5 bases at J; junction bases unmatched: 11. Germline assignment: CDR1 SQVTM and CDR2 ANQGSEA. The CDR3 is 15 amino acids. Here the CDR3 reads CSVDEREAPDNEQFF. In nucleotides, the CDR3 is TGCAGCGTGGACGAGCGGGAGGCCCCAGACAATGAGCAGTTCTTC.

Concerning this clonotype: The germline gene is not matched at one end of the junction; a read error may be the cause. The J gene is TRBJ2-1, the V gene TRBV4-1, with TRBD2 matching over 11 bases. CDR1 and CDR2 from the germline V gene are MGHRA and YSYEKL. This CDR3 region has 16 residues. The CDR3, as DNA: TGCGCCAACAGCCAAGAAAGACTAGCGGGGAACAATGAGCAGTTCTTC. Translated, it gives CANSQERLAGNNEQFF.

The chain employs TRBV7-2 and TRBJ1-2, with TRBD1 matching 11 bases. Germline V gives CDR1 SGHTA, CDR2 FQGNSA. J lost 7 bases, V lost 6 bases, and 4 bases had no gene match. The CDR3 runs to 13 residues. In nucleotides, the CDR3 is TGTGCCAGCAGTGGGGACAGGGGGGGTGGCTACACCTTC. Translated, it gives CASSGDRGGGYTF.

The rearrangement uses TRBV15 and TRBJ2-5; weak D call: TRBD1 (5 bases). The CDR3 extends over 16 amino acids. The germline V gene encodes CDR1 LNHNV and CDR2 YYDKDF (reference sequence). V gave up 1 base and J gave up 1 base, with 13 bases separating them. CDR3 protein: CATSRGDWGTQETQYF. CDR3 DNA sequence: TGTGCCACCAGCAGAGGGGATTGGGGCACCCAAGAGACCCAGTACTTC.

The V and J genes are TRBV20-1 and TRBJ2-1, with D possibly TRBD2 on 5 matching bases. Looked up from germline, CDR1 is DFQATT and CDR2 is SNEGSKA (reference sequence). The CDR3 extends over 12 amino acids. V shed 2 bases and J shed 9 bases, with 11 bases lying between them. CDR3 nucleotide sequence: TGCAGTGCTAGACTAGCTCCGGCTGAGCAGTTCTTC. Its protein product is CSARLAPAEQFF.

This rearrangement joins TRBV28 to TRBJ2-1; D not certain. V lost 5 bases and J lost 11, with 16 bases in between. The CDR3 has 13 residues. Germline CDR1 reads MDHEN; CDR2 reads SYDVKM. The CDR3: CASSPPAVGQQFF. The CDR3 DNA follows: TGTGCCAGCAGTCCCCCCGCGGTAGGCCAGCAGTTCTTC.

This clonotype was observed a few times. The V gene is TRBV7-2, the J gene TRBJ1-2, with 7 bases that match TRBD1. The CDR3 is made up of 15 amino acids. After removal of 3 bases from V and 2 bases from J, the junction contained 6 bases not matched to a gene. Germline loops: CDR1 SGHTA, CDR2 FQGNSA. This chain's CDR3 is CASSFRDSSNYGYTF. CDR3 sequence (DNA): TGTGCCAGCAGCTTCCGGGACAGTTCAAACTATGGCTACACCTTC.

This clonotype has just a few counts. The chain has TRBV20-1 and TRBJ2-7; a possible D gene is TRBD1 (7 bases). Trimming took off 5 bases at V and 4 bases at J, with 15 bases between the two ends. CDR3 length: 13 amino acids. Germline V lookup: CDR1 DFQATT, CDR2 SNEGSKA (reference sequence). This CDR3 is CSAPRQGGYEQYF. For the CDR3, the DNA is TGCAGTGCTCCCCGACAGGGAGGATACGAGCAGTACTTC.

This clonotype was found a few times. This rearrangement joins TRBV12-3 or TRBV12-4 to TRBJ2-5; the D gene is possibly TRBD1 (6 bases). The CDR3 covers 13 residues. Trimming removed 5 bases from V and 3 bases from J, with 10 bases in between. For the CDR3, the DNA is TGTGCCAGCAGTCCCTCAGGGGAAGAGACCCAGTACTTC. Residues: CASSPSGEETQYF.

The V call is TRBV27, the J call TRBJ2-1, with D possibly TRBD2 on 6 matching bases. In germline, CDR1 is MNHEY, CDR2 SMNVEV (reference sequence). The CDR3 runs to 14 residues. The V end lost 3 bases, the J end lost 3 bases, and 9 bases lay between the germline ends. CDR3 bases: TGTGCCAGCAGTTTGTTAGCGGTCTACAATGAGCAGTTCTTC. This gives the protein CASSLLAVYNEQFF.

The J gene is TRBJ2-1, the V gene TRBV4-2; no clear D gene. This CDR3 region has 15 residues. V gave up 3 bases and J gave up 6 bases, with 15 bases separating them. Germline V gene data show CDR1 as LGHNA and CDR2 as YNFKEQ. CDR3 DNA sequence: TGTGCCAGCAGCCATGCCAGCCCTGGTATCAATGAGCAGTTCTTC. This encodes CASSHASPGINEQFF.

The chain recombines TRBV7-2 with TRBJ2-1; possibly TRBD1 for D (5 bases). The CDR3 has 15 residues. The germline gives CDR1 SGHTA, CDR2 FQGNSA. Deletions cut 7 bases from V and 0 bases from J, with 13 bases between. Here the CDR3 reads CASTGARRSYNEQFF. The DNA of the CDR3 is TGTGCCAGCACTGGGGCACGGCGCTCCTACAATGAGCAGTTCTTC. Complete variable domain (other parts from reference TRBV7-2 and TRBJ2-1): GAGVSQSPSNKVTEKGKDVELRCDPISGHTALYWYRQSLGQGLEFLIYFQGNSAPDKSGLPSDRFSAERTGGSVSTLTIQRTQQEDSAVYLCASTGARRSYNEQFFGPGTRLTVL.

CDR3 nucleotide sequence: TGTGCCAGCAGTCCCCCGGGACGGCACTACTACAATGAGCAGTTCTTC. It translates to CASSPPGRHYYNEQFF. The genes are TRBV12-3 or TRBV12-4 and TRBJ2-1; D is possibly TRBD1 or TRBD2 (5 bases each). The V and J ends lost 5 bases and 3 bases respectively, with 17 bases between them. The CDR3 runs to 16 residues.

This clonotype came up a few times. The chain carries TRBV5-1 and TRBJ2-3; 13 bases align to TRBD2. The junction had 2 bases not matched to a gene; V was cut back by 2 bases and J by 2 bases. Per germline, CDR1 SGHRS and CDR2 YFSETQ. The CDR3 covers 16 residues. The CDR3 protein is CASSFGTSGVTDTQYF. CDR3 in DNA: TGCGCCAGCAGCTTCGGGACTAGCGGGGTCACAGATACGCAGTATTTT.

The chain employs TRBV6-5 and TRBJ2-5, with D possibly TRBD1 on 6 matching bases. Deletions cut 0 bases from V and 7 bases from J, with 12 bases between. This CDR3 region has 14 residues. In germline, CDR1 is MNHEY, CDR2 SVGAGI. The CDR3 bases are TGTGCCAGCAGTTACTCCCAGGGGCGAGGGACCCAGTACTTC. Its protein product is CASSYSQGRGTQYF.

V and J are TRBV20-1 and TRBJ1-2; TRBD1 might be the D (5 bases). This CDR3 is 16 amino acids long. Germline V CDR1 and CDR2: DFQATT, SNEGSKA (reference sequence). Deletions cut 3 bases from V and 4 bases from J, with 21 bases between. The chain's CDR3 is CSASPPMTVPFYGYTF. The CDR3 nucleotides are TGCAGTGCTAGCCCCCCGATGACAGTACCATTCTATGGCTACACCTTC.

The chain couples TRBV7-9 to TRBJ1-4; D is uncertain. V lost 2 bases, J lost 0 bases, and 10 bases lay in between. This CDR3 has 16 residues. Germline V gene data show CDR1 as SEHNR and CDR2 as FQNEAQ (reference sequence). CDR3 sequence reads: CASSLRTDSTNEKLFF. CDR3 bases: TGTGCCAGCAGCTTACGAACCGACTCAACTAATGAAAAACTGTTTTTT.

This clonotype was observed a single time. The missing conserved phenylalanine or tryptophan at the end of this CDR3 makes a read error likely. The chain joins TRBV7-2 to TRBJ2-2; D might be TRBD2 (6 bases). The CDR3 is made up of 16 amino acids. Looked up from germline, CDR1 is SGHTA and CDR2 is FQGNSA. Trimming removed 5 bases at V and 2 bases at J, with 15 bases between. The CDR3 nucleotides read TGTGCCAGCAGCGGACGGGGGACCATTAACACCGGGGAGCTGTTTTTG. Translation: CASSGRGTINTGELFL.

The table lists this clonotype with a few counts. V and J are TRBV15 and TRBJ2-3, with D hard to call. Germline assignment: CDR1 LNHNV and CDR2 YYDKDF (reference sequence). Trimming left V 3 bases short and J 11 bases short, with 9 bases between. There are 11 residues in the CDR3. The CDR3 DNA reads TGTGCCACCAGCAGGGATTTTAAGCAGTATTTT. This gives the protein CATSRDFKQYF.

V is TRBV29-1 and J is TRBJ2-7, with 11 bases that match TRBD1. Germline CDR1 is SQVTM and CDR2 is ANQGSEA. The CDR3 sequence is 13 residues long. With V trimmed by 7 bases and J by 3 bases, 5 bases remained unmatched. The CDR3 nucleotides read TGCAGCGGTACCGGGACAGGGGGCTACGAGCAGTACTTC. Amino acid sequence: CSGTGTGGYEQYF.

V gene TRBV20-1 combines with J gene TRBJ1-2, with D unclear. The CDR3 has 12 amino acids. Germline V gives CDR1 DFQATT, CDR2 SNEGSKA (reference sequence). The V end was cut by 4 bases, the J end by 1 base, with 7 bases between. CDR3 protein: CSAKTDNYGYTF. CDR3 nucleotide sequence: TGCAGTGCTAAGACCGATAACTATGGCTACACCTTC.